Following are 32 T cell receptor beta chains from one sample sequenced in a study of blood T cell repertoires in COVID-19. TCRdb's copy holds only in-frame clones and misses some; the assay was immunoSEQ multiplex PCR. The sample records 110,000 or so clones, 88% being singletons. The specimen sequenced was peripheral blood. These receptors all stem from a human donor in a cohort sampled during active COVID-19.

This chain links TRBV9 with TRBJ2-7, with 11 bases matching TRBD2. This CDR3 has 17 residues. V was clipped by 0 bases and J by 4 bases; unmatched bases: 9. From germline, CDR1 is SGDLS and CDR2 YYNGEE. CDR3 protein: CASSVAATSGGPYEQYF. The CDR3 DNA follows: TGTGCCAGCAGCGTAGCTGCCACTAGCGGGGGACCATACGAGCAGTACTTC.

The chain joins TRBV24-1 to TRBJ2-1; 8 bases agree with TRBD1. Germline-derived CDR1 and CDR2 are KGHDR and SFDVKD. V lost 0 bases to trimming and J lost 1 base; unmatched junction nucleotides: 10. This CDR3 contains 19 residues. CDR3 DNA sequence: TGTGCCACCAGTGATTTGGCCTCCACAGGGGGGCGTTCCTACAATGAGCAGTTCTTC. Translation: CATSDLASTGGRSYNEQFF.

V is TRBV12-3 or TRBV12-4 and J is TRBJ2-5; the match to TRBD1 covers 11 bases. The CDR3 consists of 13 residues. V shed 6 bases and J 5 bases; nucleotides not matched to a gene: 2. CDR3 in amino acids: CASRGQGGETQYF. CDR3 DNA: TGTGCCAGCAGGGGACAGGGGGGGGAGACCCAGTACTTC.

This chain links TRBV11-2 with TRBJ2-3; 11 bases match TRBD2. Per germline, CDR1 SGHAT and CDR2 FQNNGV. With 5 bases clipped from V and 5 bases from J, the junction kept 12 bases outside the gene matches. The CDR3 consists of 17 residues. This CDR3 reads CASSPTLAGGGGDTQYF. CDR3 in DNA: TGTGCCAGCAGCCCGACTCTAGCGGGGGGAGGAGGAGATACGCAGTATTTT.

This chain connects TRBV18 to TRBJ2-6, with 9 bases that match TRBD1. V shed 1 base, J shed 4 bases, and the junction held 8 bases outside the gene matches. From germline, CDR1 is KGHSH and CDR2 LQKENI. The CDR3 is 18 amino acids. The CDR3 DNA sequence: TGTGCCAGCTCACCACTTGGACAGGGGACAACCGGGGCCAACGTCCTGACTTTC. As protein: CASSPLGQGTTGANVLTF.

V usage is TRBV11-2 and J usage is TRBJ1-5; D unresolved. This CDR3 has 14 amino acids. The V and J ends lost 5 bases and 1 base respectively, with 9 bases between them. Germline CDR1 and CDR2: SGHAT and FQNNGV. The CDR3 is CASSLTSSNQPQHF. The CDR3 coding sequence is TGTGCCAGCAGCCTTACTTCAAGCAATCAGCCCCAGCATTTT.

In its sample, this clone was seen a few times. The chain is built from TRBV28 and TRBJ1-5; no definite D call. The CDR3 length is 14 residues. With 6 bases removed from V and 3 bases from J, the gap between germline ends came to 12 bases. Germline lookup yields CDR1 MDHEN and CDR2 SYDVKM. The CDR3 bases are TGTGCCAGCAGCCGGAGGATCGACAATCAGCCCCAGCATTTT. Translation gives CASSRRIDNQPQHF.

J is TRBJ2-7 and V is TRBV9; a weak D match, TRBD2 (6 bases). Germline lookup yields CDR1 SGDLS and CDR2 YYNGEE. CDR3 length: 10 residues. The V and J ends lost 9 bases and 4 bases respectively, with 8 bases between them. The CDR3 protein is CAKLAYEQYF. Written as DNA, the CDR3 is TGTGCCAAACTAGCTTACGAGCAGTACTTC.

The chain couples TRBV5-1 to TRBJ2-5; TRBD2 aligns across 10 bases. With V trimmed by 0 bases and J by 5 bases, 10 bases remained unmatched. Germline values: CDR1 SGHRS, CDR2 YFSETQ. This CDR3 is built from 17 residues. The CDR3 nucleotides are TGCGCCAGCAGCTTGGGGGTGACTAGCGGGTCCTCCGAGACCCAGTACTTC. This sequence encodes CASSLGVTSGSSETQYF.

This sequence joins TRBV11-2 and TRBJ1-2; D unclear. The CDR3 is 14 residues long. Between the trimmed V and J ends, which lost 5 bases and 6 bases, there was a span of 16 bases. In germline, CDR1 is SGHAT, CDR2 FQNNGV. Written as DNA, the CDR3 is TGTGCCAGCAGCCCCTTCGACCTCGGGGATGGCTACACCTTC. Translation gives CASSPFDLGDGYTF.

The gene calls are TRBV20-1 and TRBJ2-2, with 8 positions matching TRBD1. Germline V lookup: CDR1 DFQATT, CDR2 SNEGSKA (reference sequence). Losses at the gene ends were 5 bases for V and 6 bases for J; bases not matched to a gene: 5. CDR3 length: 13 amino acids. CDR3 loop: CSARGQGSGELFF. The CDR3 nucleotides read TGCAGTGCTCGTGGACAGGGCTCCGGGGAGCTGTTTTTT.

The table lists this clone with a few counts. The chain combines TRBV12-5 with TRBJ2-1; 10 bases are shared with TRBD1. V was pared by 6 bases and J by 8 bases, with 7 bases of the junction left unmatched. Germline-derived CDR1 and CDR2 are LGHNT and FRNRAP. The CDR3 has 14 amino acids. The CDR3 sequence: CASGPGQGSDEQFF. The CDR3 region has the DNA TGTGCTAGTGGCCCGGGACAGGGGAGCGATGAGCAGTTCTTC.

This chain joins TRBV3-1 (or the pseudogene TRBV3-2) and TRBJ1-6; the D is unclear. CDR3 size: 14 residues. V dropped 1 base and J dropped 10 bases, with 11 bases sitting between them. Germline CDR1 and CDR2: LGHDT and YNNKEL (reference sequence). The CDR3 sequence is CASSQARSSSPLHF. The CDR3 nucleotides are TGTGCCAGCAGCCAAGCTAGGAGCTCATCACCCCTCCACTTT.

The chain has TRBV3-1 (or the pseudogene TRBV3-2) and TRBJ2-7, with 11 nucleotides matching TRBD2. From germline, CDR1 is LGHDT and CDR2 YNNKEL (reference sequence). The trim removed 4 bases at V and 4 bases at J, leaving 6 bases unmatched. The CDR3 has 15 residues. Here the CDR3 DNA reads TGTGCCAGCAGCCTCCGACTAGCGGGGTCTTACGAGCAGTACTTC. It is translated as CASSLRLAGSYEQYF.

The rearrangement joins TRBV4-1 to TRBJ1-2; 9 bases are shared with TRBD1. J lost 7 bases, V lost 0 bases, and 3 bases had no gene match. This CDR3 region has 14 residues. Germline lookup yields CDR1 MGHRA and CDR2 YSYEKL. In DNA form, the CDR3 reads TGCGCCAGCAGCCAAGATAGACAGGGGGGTGGCTACACCTTC. The encoded protein is CASSQDRQGGGYTF.

V usage is TRBV5-1 and J usage is TRBJ1-2, with no clear D. The CDR3 runs to 12 residues. Deletions cut 2 bases from V and 4 bases from J, with 6 bases between. Per germline, CDR1 SGHRS and CDR2 YFSETQ. In DNA, the CDR3 is TGCGCCAGCAGCTTAACCGGCTATGGCTACACCTTC. Protein sequence: CASSLTGYGYTF.

In this sample, this clone turned up once. V usage is TRBV7-8 and J usage is TRBJ1-3; unclear D gene. Germline V gene lookup returns CDR1 SGHVS and CDR2 FQNEAQ. CDR3 length: 16 residues. V lost 2 bases, J lost 0 bases, and 11 bases lay in between. CDR3 protein: CASSLLGRISGNTIYF. DNA of the CDR3: TGTGCCAGCAGCTTACTCGGTCGCATCTCTGGAAACACCATATATTTT.

This chain uses TRBV11-2 with TRBJ2-7; D remains unclear. Germline-derived CDR1 and CDR2 are SGHAT and FQNNGV. The CDR3 sequence is 13 residues long. Between the trimmed V and J ends, which lost 2 bases and 1 base, there was a span of 6 bases. CDR3 protein: CASSLHRSYEQYF. DNA of the CDR3: TGTGCCAGCAGCTTACACAGATCCTACGAGCAGTACTTC. The full variable domain, its missing parts supplied by reference TRBV11-2 and TRBJ2-7, is EAGVAQSPRYKIIEKRQSVAFWCNPISGHATLYWYQQILGQGPKLLIQFQNNGVVDDSQLPKDRFSAERLKGVDSTLKIQPAKLEDSAVYLCASSLHRSYEQYFGPGTRLTVT.

This clone was detected only a few times. DNA for the CDR3: TGCGCCAGCAGTGAGTCGGCGGGAGCCTATGAGCAGTTCTTC. This translates into CASSESAGAYEQFF. V gene TRBV10-1 combines with J gene TRBJ2-1, with 7 bases aligning to TRBD2. V gave up 0 bases and J gave up 8 bases; unmatched junction bases: 4. The CDR3 contains 14 residues. In germline, CDR1 is WNHNN, CDR2 SYGVQD (reference sequence).

The chain couples TRBV13 to TRBJ2-3; 9 bases are a match to TRBD2. The CDR3 contains 14 residues. V was pared by 5 bases and J by 5 bases, with 5 bases of the junction left unmatched. Per germline, CDR1 PRHDT and CDR2 FYEKMQ (reference sequence). Here the CDR3 reads CASSSSGRGDTQYF. In DNA, the CDR3 is TGTGCCAGCAGCAGTAGCGGGAGAGGAGATACGCAGTATTTT.

The chain has TRBV5-1 and TRBJ2-7; 8 bases agree with TRBD2. V lost 2 bases, J lost 3 bases, and 7 bases stayed unmatched. The CDR3 consists of 15 residues. The germline V gene encodes CDR1 SGHRS and CDR2 YFSETQ. Here the CDR3 reads CASSLTSGSHYEQYF. CDR3 sequence (DNA): TGCGCCAGCAGCTTAACTAGCGGATCCCACTACGAGCAGTACTTC.

The J gene is TRBJ2-7, the V gene TRBV12-3 or TRBV12-4; D not resolved. The CDR3 extends over 11 amino acids. Trimming pared 5 bases from V and 4 bases from J, leaving 6 bases between. CDR3 nucleotide sequence: TGTGCCAGCAGTCTCGTTTACGAGCAGTACTTC. Its protein is CASSLVYEQYF.

The chain joins TRBV6-5 to TRBJ1-4; 7 nucleotides match TRBD1. This CDR3 has 14 residues. CDR1 is MNHEY and CDR2 is SVGAGI in the germline V gene. V shed 7 bases and J 0 bases; nucleotides not matched to a gene: 2. CDR3 sequence (DNA): TGTGCCAGCAACACAGGGGCAACTAATGAAAAACTGTTTTTT. Translated, it gives CASNTGATNEKLFF.

The chain uses TRBV18 and TRBJ2-1; D possibly corresponds to TRBD1 (6 bases). CDR3 length: 16 amino acids. Germline V gives CDR1 KGHSH, CDR2 LQKENI. The V end lost 5 bases, the J end lost 7 bases, and 21 bases lay between the germline ends. CDR3 DNA: TGTGCCAGCTCAGCCCCGGGACATGGAACACTTAATGAGCAGTTCTTC. Its protein is CASSAPGHGTLNEQFF.

The chain couples TRBV5-1 to TRBJ2-3; 8 bases agree with TRBD2. J was trimmed by 2 bases and V by 5 bases; bases with no gene match: 1. From germline, CDR1 is SGHRS and CDR2 YFSETQ. This CDR3 has 13 residues. The CDR3 here is CASRRGVTDTQYF. The DNA for the CDR3 is TGCGCCAGCAGGCGGGGGGTCACAGATACGCAGTATTTT.

This chain connects TRBV30 to TRBJ1-1; tentative D call: TRBD1 (6 bases). Trimming took off 5 bases at V and 11 bases at J, with 18 bases between the two ends. The CDR3 has 12 residues. The germline V gene encodes CDR1 GTSNPN and CDR2 SVGIG (reference sequence). The CDR3 bases are TGTGCCTGGGGAGGACAGTACAGTGAGGCTTTCTTT. It is translated as CAWGGQYSEAFF.

This clone is a singleton in its sample. This chain joins TRBV5-1 and TRBJ1-4, with a weak D call TRBD1 (6 bases). The V gene lost 1 base and the J gene lost 5 bases, with 9 bases spanning the gap. The length of the CDR3 is 14 residues. Germline V gives CDR1 SGHRS, CDR2 YFSETQ. CDR3 protein: CASSLWDTNEKLFF. The CDR3, as DNA: TGCGCCAGCAGCTTGTGGGACACGAATGAAAAACTGTTTTTT. Drawing the rest from reference TRBV5-1 and TRBJ1-4, the complete variable domain is KAGVTQTPRYLIKTRGQQVTLSCSPISGHRSVSWYQQTPGQGLQFLFEYFSETQRNKGNFPGRFSGRQFSNSRSEMNVSTLELGDSALYLCASSLWDTNEKLFFGSGTQLSVL.

V usage is TRBV6-5 and J usage is TRBJ1-2; 8 nucleotides line up with TRBD1. The germline V gene encodes CDR1 MNHEY and CDR2 SVGAGI. The CDR3 totals 15 residues. The ends lost 6 bases at V and 2 bases at J; junction bases unmatched: 8. The CDR3 sequence: CASSLGQGLNYGYTF. Here the CDR3 DNA reads TGTGCCAGCAGCCTCGGACAGGGCTTGAACTATGGCTACACCTTC.

CDR3: CASSEALRLEEKLFF. The CDR3 nucleotides are TGTGCCAGCAGTGAAGCGCTTAGGCTGGAGGAAAAACTGTTTTTT. The chain is built from TRBV6-1 and TRBJ1-4; unclear D gene. The germline V and J ends were trimmed by 0 bases and 8 bases, with 13 bases remaining between them. Germline values: CDR1 MNHNS, CDR2 SASEGT. This CDR3 spans 15 amino acids.

The gene calls are TRBV5-6 and TRBJ2-1; 11 bases are a match to TRBD2. The CDR3 is made up of 14 amino acids. The J segment lost 7 bases and the V segment lost 0 bases, leaving 0 bases of the junction unmatched. Germline-derived CDR1 and CDR2 are SGHDT and YYEEEE. CDR3 nucleotide sequence: TGTGCCAGCAGCTTGGGGACTAGCGGGAATGAGCAGTTCTTC. It encodes CASSLGTSGNEQFF.

The V and J genes are TRBV6-5 and TRBJ1-1, with 7 bases matching TRBD1. Germline V gene data show CDR1 as MNHEY and CDR2 as SVGAGI. V lost 8 bases and J lost 0; bases outside the gene matches: 3. The CDR3 length is 13 residues. The CDR3 DNA is TGTGCCAGCCGACAGGGCATGAACACTGAAGCTTTCTTT. It codes for CASRQGMNTEAFF.

This clone has only one observation. The rearrangement links TRBV5-1 to TRBJ1-1; D gene uncertain. Between the trimmed V and J ends, which lost 1 base and 4 bases, there was a span of 8 bases. Looked up from germline, CDR1 is SGHRS and CDR2 is YFSETQ. The CDR3 runs 13 residues. The CDR3 reads CASSLFLPTEAFF. In nucleotides, the CDR3 is TGCGCCAGCAGCTTGTTTCTCCCCACTGAAGCTTTCTTT. The variable domain in full, completed from reference TRBV5-1 and TRBJ1-1, reads KAGVTQTPRYLIKTRGQQVTLSCSPISGHRSVSWYQQTPGQGLQFLFEYFSETQRNKGNFPGRFSGRQFSNSRSEMNVSTLELGDSALYLCASSLFLPTEAFFGQGTRLTVV.